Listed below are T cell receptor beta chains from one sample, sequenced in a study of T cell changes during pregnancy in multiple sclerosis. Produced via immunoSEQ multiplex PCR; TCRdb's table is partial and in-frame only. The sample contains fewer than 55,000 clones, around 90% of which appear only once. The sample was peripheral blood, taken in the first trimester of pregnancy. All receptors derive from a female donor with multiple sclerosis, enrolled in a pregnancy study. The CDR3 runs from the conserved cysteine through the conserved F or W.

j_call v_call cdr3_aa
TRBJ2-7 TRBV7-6 CASSPLGGRGGRGSSYEQYF
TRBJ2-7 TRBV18 CASSPPKGEQYF
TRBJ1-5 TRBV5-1 CASSLSGNQPQHF
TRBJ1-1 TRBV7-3 CASSANIGTVTEAFF
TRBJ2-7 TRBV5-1 CASSLGAGVTYEQYF
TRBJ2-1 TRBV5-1 CASSVTGYNEQFF
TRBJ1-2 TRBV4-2 CASSHRDRGSGYTF
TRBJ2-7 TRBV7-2 CASSPGGWGEQYF
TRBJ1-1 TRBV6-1 CASSEGTGGLMNTEAFF
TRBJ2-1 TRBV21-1 CASTEGAGPSENEQFF
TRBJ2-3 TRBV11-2 CASSRDYTDTQYF
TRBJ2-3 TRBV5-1 CASSVWGRDTQYF
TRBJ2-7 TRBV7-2 CASSLAQTSGTYEQYF
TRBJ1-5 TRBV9 CASSPQQAGSNQPQHF
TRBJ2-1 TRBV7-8 CASSFLLFREQFF
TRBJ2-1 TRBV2 CASSERKRVWDYSYNEQFF
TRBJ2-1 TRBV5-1 CASSPRGSGGGYNEQFF
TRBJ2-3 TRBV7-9 CATRLLAGGTDTQYF
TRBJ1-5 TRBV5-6 CASSLGSQPQHF
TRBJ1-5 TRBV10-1 CASSESRRAGRSNQPQHF
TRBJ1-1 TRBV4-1 CASSQGRDRDTEAFF
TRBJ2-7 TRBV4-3 CASSPNYRVLKQYF
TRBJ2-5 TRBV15 CATNFRGRGETQYF
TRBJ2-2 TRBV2 CASSSGPGDAGELFF
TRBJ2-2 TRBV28 CASSPGTLNTGELFF
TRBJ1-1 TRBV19 CASMVRGLNTEAFF
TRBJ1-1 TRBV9 CASTLGGAVNTEAFF
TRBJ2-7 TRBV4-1 CASSQGARGSDEQYF
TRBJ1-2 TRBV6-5 CASSYSSGGYYGYTF
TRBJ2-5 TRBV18 CASSPLDSLETQYF
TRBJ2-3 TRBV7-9 CASSASRVTDTQYF
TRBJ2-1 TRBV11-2 CASGWTGFAYNEQFF
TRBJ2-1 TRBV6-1 CATTLAIEQFF
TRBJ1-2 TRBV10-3 CAISGNRERSYGYTF
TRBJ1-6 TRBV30 CACSWAVTWGDPNSPLHF
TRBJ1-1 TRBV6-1 CASRARRGMTEAFF
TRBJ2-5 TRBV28 CASSIGTAQETQYF
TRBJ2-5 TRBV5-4 CASSSPERKETQYF
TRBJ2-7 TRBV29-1 CSVVETGTYEQYF
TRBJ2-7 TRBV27 CASSRPGLDSTHF
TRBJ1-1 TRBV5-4 CASSSAGQGNTEAFF
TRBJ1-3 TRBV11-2 CASSATRLRTGVSGNTIYF
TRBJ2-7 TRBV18 CASSPVTGGDRYEQYF
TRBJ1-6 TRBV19 CASCQGAGTPLHF
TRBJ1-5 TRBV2 CASSEGQAGSRQPQHF
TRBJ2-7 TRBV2 CASSEGAGGSYEQYF
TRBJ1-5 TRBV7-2 CASSVTGAPETQHF
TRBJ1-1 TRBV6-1 CASSEAEEATLEAFF
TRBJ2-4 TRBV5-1 CASSTDRGRNIQYF
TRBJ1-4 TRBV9 CASRVPNRGRNEKLFF
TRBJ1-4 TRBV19 CASSIDLETAEKLFF
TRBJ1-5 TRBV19 CASRGGGWLDQPQHF
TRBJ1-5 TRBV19 CASRLGDGNQPQHF
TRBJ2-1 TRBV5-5 CASSSFRETSVDEQFF